The next 19 T cell receptor beta chains were all read from a single sample in a study of cytomegalovirus exposure and HLA in healthy donors. Only in-frame clones appear in the TCRdb table, and some are missing; sequencing was by immunoSEQ multiplex PCR. The sample yields over 200,000 clones, approximately 82% seen once. The sample taken for sequencing was PBMCs. The origin of the receptors is a woman in her late teens or twenties in good health and CMV-seronegative.

The chain combines TRBV5-4 with TRBJ2-7; D possibly uses TRBD1 or TRBD2 (5 bases each). The V and J ends lost 3 bases and 2 bases respectively, with 12 bases between them. The CDR3 consists of 14 residues. CDR1 is SGHNT and CDR2 is YYREEE in the germline V gene (reference sequence). CDR3 coding DNA: TGTGCCAGCAGCTCCGGGACGGCTCCCTACGAGCAGTACTTC. Protein product: CASSSGTAPYEQYF.

The chain has TRBV5-1 and TRBJ1-2; no reliable D call. The V end was cut by 2 bases, the J end by 0 bases, with 14 bases between. Germline V CDR1 and CDR2: SGHRS, YFSETQ. The CDR3 loop spans 16 amino acids. CDR3 residues: CASSFSLRRANYGYTF. CDR3 in DNA: TGCGCCAGCAGCTTCTCCCTACGGAGAGCTAACTATGGCTACACCTTC.

The genes are TRBV4-2 and TRBJ2-2, with a tentative D call TRBD1 (6 bases). Trimming pared 0 bases from V and 6 bases from J, leaving 17 bases between. CDR1 and CDR2 from the germline V gene are LGHNA and YNFKEQ. The CDR3 runs 17 residues. The CDR3 sequence: CASSQDWGLALPGELFF. The DNA of the CDR3 is TGTGCCAGCAGCCAAGATTGGGGGCTAGCTCTGCCCGGGGAGCTGTTTTTT.

This clone has just one count. V gene TRBV9 combines with J gene TRBJ2-2, with 8 positions matching TRBD2. Germline lookup yields CDR1 SGDLS and CDR2 YYNGEE. CDR3 size: 16 residues. The ends lost 4 bases at V and 6 bases at J; junction bases unmatched: 11. CDR3 coding DNA: TGTGCCAGCAGCCAATCGGGAGGGACCCGCCCCGGGGAGCTGTTTTTT. It specifies CASSQSGGTRPGELFF.

This chain joins TRBV5-4 and TRBJ2-5, with unresolved D. This CDR3 has 14 amino acids. V was shortened by 4 bases and J by 5 bases, with 15 bases between the two germline ends. Germline CDR1 reads SGHNT; CDR2 reads YYREEE (reference sequence). CDR3 sequence (DNA): TGTGCCAGCAGCCCCGGTCCCGGTGGGGAGACCCAGTACTTC. Amino acids: CASSPGPGGETQYF.

V usage is TRBV30 and J usage is TRBJ2-5, with 8 positions matching TRBD1. J gave up 4 bases and V 2 bases, and 6 bases lay outside the gene matches. The CDR3 totals 14 residues. In germline, CDR1 is GTSNPN, CDR2 SVGIG (reference sequence). This CDR3 is CAWSSRTGRETQYF. In DNA, the CDR3 is TGTGCCTGGAGTTCCAGGACAGGGCGAGAGACCCAGTACTTC.

The rearrangement uses TRBV6-6 and TRBJ1-5; D is perhaps TRBD1 (5 bases). CDR3 length: 16 amino acids. The germline V gene encodes CDR1 MNHNY and CDR2 SVGAGI (reference sequence). The germline V and J ends were trimmed by 2 bases and 3 bases, with 14 bases remaining between them. This CDR3 reads CASSYRGRRHNQPQHF. As DNA, the CDR3 is TGTGCCAGCAGTTACAGGGGACGGCGGCACAATCAGCCCCAGCATTTT.

The rearrangement uses TRBV30 and TRBJ1-1, with 8 positions matching TRBD1. Germline values: CDR1 GTSNPN, CDR2 SVGIG (reference sequence). The CDR3 sequence is 14 residues long. After removal of 3 bases from V and 3 bases from J, the junction contained 6 bases not matched to a gene. DNA of the CDR3: TGTGCCTGGAGCCCTGACAGGGGTGACACTGAAGCTTTCTTT. Its protein product is CAWSPDRGDTEAFF. Full variable domain (rest looked up from reference TRBV30 and TRBJ1-1): SQTIHQWPATLVQPVGSPLSLECTVEGTSNPNLYWYRQAAGRGLQLLFYSVGIGQISSEVPQNLSASRPQDRQFILSSKKLLLSDSGFYLCAWSPDRGDTEAFFGQGTRLTVV.

The chain recombines TRBV18 with TRBJ2-2; 10 positions match TRBD2. The length of the CDR3 is 16 residues. Germline CDR1 and CDR2: KGHSH and LQKENI. V gave up 2 bases and J gave up 6 bases; unmatched junction bases: 6. The CDR3 nucleotides read TGTGCCAGCTCACCAAGGCTAGCGGGAGCCCCCGGGGAGCTGTTTTTT. Encoded protein: CASSPRLAGAPGELFF.

This sequence joins TRBV9 and TRBJ2-6; possible D gene TRBD1, 6 bases. Germline V gives CDR1 SGDLS, CDR2 YYNGEE. V gave up 4 bases and J gave up 3 bases, with 11 bases separating them. The CDR3 runs to 15 residues. The CDR3 reads CASSMQGNGANVLTF. CDR3 nucleotides: TGTGCCAGCAGCATGCAGGGGAATGGGGCCAACGTCCTGACTTTC.

The rearrangement uses TRBV27 and TRBJ2-5, with 7 nucleotides matching TRBD1. In germline, CDR1 is MNHEY, CDR2 SMNVEV (reference sequence). CDR3 length: 13 residues. V shed 8 bases and J 1 base; nucleotides not matched to a gene: 4. CDR3 sequence: CASAQGIQETQYF. The DNA for the CDR3 is TGTGCCAGCGCACAGGGGATCCAAGAGACCCAGTACTTC.

The chain carries TRBV7-8 and TRBJ2-2; TRBD1 matches at 9 bases. V gave up 7 bases and J gave up 1 base; unmatched junction bases: 1. The CDR3 spans 14 residues. CDR1 and CDR2 from the germline V gene are SGHVS and FQNEAQ. CDR3 sequence (DNA): TGTGCCAGCAAGGACAGGGGGAACACCGGGGAGCTGTTTTTT. This translates into CASKDRGNTGELFF. The full variable domain, with the rest looked up from reference TRBV7-8 and TRBJ2-2, is GAGVSQSPRYKVAKRGQDVALRCDPISGHVSLFWYQQALGQGPEFLTYFQNEAQLDKSGLPSDRFFAERPEGSVSTLKIQRTQQEDSAVYLCASKDRGNTGELFFGEGSRLTVL.

The rearrangement joins TRBV7-9 to TRBJ2-7; D may be TRBD1 or TRBD2 (5 bases each). The CDR3 has 14 amino acids. The germline V and J ends were trimmed by 5 bases and 2 bases, with 13 bases remaining between them. Germline V gives CDR1 SEHNR, CDR2 FQNEAQ (reference sequence). CDR3: CASSPRGAPYEQYF. The CDR3 DNA is TGTGCCAGCAGCCCCCGAGGGGCACCCTACGAGCAGTACTTC.

This chain joins TRBV4-1 and TRBJ1-6, with 7 bases lining up with TRBD1. The CDR3 totals 15 residues. The V segment lost 6 bases and the J segment 7 bases; nucleotides outside the gene matches: 9. Germline values: CDR1 MGHRA, CDR2 YSYEKL. The CDR3, as DNA: TGCGCCAGCAGATACCCGGGACAGACCAATTCACCCCTCCACTTT. This encodes CASRYPGQTNSPLHF.

The chain links TRBV5-8 to TRBJ1-1; no firm D call. Trimming pared 4 bases from V and 8 bases from J, leaving 15 bases between. This CDR3 has 13 residues. Germline CDR1 is SGHTS and CDR2 is YDEGEE. The CDR3 sequence is CASSPRMPDEAFF. CDR3 bases: TGTGCCAGCAGCCCCAGAATGCCCGACGAAGCTTTCTTT.

This clone was seen once. The chain employs TRBV5-1 and TRBJ2-1, with D perhaps matching TRBD1 or TRBD2 (7 bases each). Trimming removed 4 bases from V and 2 bases from J, with 13 bases in between. There are 15 residues in the CDR3. CDR1 is SGHRS, CDR2 YFSETQ, per germline. Here the CDR3 reads CASSPTGTTYNEQFF. The CDR3 DNA reads as TGCGCCAGCAGCCCGACAGGGACTACCTACAATGAGCAGTTCTTC.

The chain uses TRBV7-8 and TRBJ2-7; the D call may be TRBD1 or TRBD2 (5 bases each). The V gene's germline CDR1 is SGHVS and CDR2 FQNEAQ. The V and J ends lost 8 bases and 2 bases respectively, with 28 bases between them. CDR3 length: 18 residues. The CDR3 DNA is TGTGCCAGCGTGAGGGAGTTCGCAGGGTCCGACTACCCCTACGAGCAGTACTTC. Protein: CASVREFAGSDYPYEQYF.

The gene calls are TRBV5-1 and TRBJ2-5; 9 nucleotides align to TRBD1. CDR3 length equals 16 residues. Germline V gives CDR1 SGHRS, CDR2 YFSETQ. V lost 4 bases and J lost 2; bases outside the gene matches: 9. The CDR3, as DNA: TGCGCCAGCAGCCTGGATCCGGGACAGGGACAAGAGACCCAGTACTTC. This translates into CASSLDPGQGQETQYF. Filled out from reference TRBV5-1 and TRBJ2-5, the complete variable domain reads KAGVTQTPRYLIKTRGQQVTLSCSPISGHRSVSWYQQTPGQGLQFLFEYFSETQRNKGNFPGRFSGRQFSNSRSEMNVSTLELGDSALYLCASSLDPGQGQETQYFGPGTRLLVL.

The chain carries TRBV25-1 and TRBJ2-5, with D perhaps being TRBD1 or TRBD2 (6 bases each). The CDR3 runs 13 residues. The ends were cut back, 5 bases at V and 4 bases at J, with 11 bases in the middle. Per the germline V gene, CDR1 is MGHDK and CDR2 is SYGVNS. Written as DNA, the CDR3 is TGTGCCAGCAGTTCCGGGGGCCCAGAGACCCAGTACTTC. This sequence encodes CASSSGGPETQYF.